Shown below are 14 T cell receptor beta chains from a single sample sequenced in a study of technical replicates of blood from a few donors (dated by TCRdb to the late 2010s). Libraries were prepared through the immunoSEQ multiplex PCR assay. In TCRdb, the immuneACCESS table is reduced to in-frame sequences with V and J assigned. These tables do not hold every clone; where another copy was compared, an unresolved V gene accounts for under half, and the others remain unexplained. For this sample the table gives roughly 79,000 clones, of which 81% were detected only once. Around 4% of the sample comes from the top ten. Sequencing used PBMCs. These receptors were taken from a human donor in good health. Some clones in this sample may be carry-over from other donors' samples.

The rearrangement links TRBV27 to TRBJ1-2, with D maybe TRBD1 (6 bases). The CDR3 is 12 residues long. The V gene's germline CDR1 is MNHEY and CDR2 SMNVEV (reference sequence). The V gene lost 5 bases and the J gene lost 4 bases, with 8 bases spanning the gap. The CDR3 region has the DNA TGTGCCAGCAGTACAGGGCCCTATGGCTACACCTTC. Translating it yields CASSTGPYGYTF.

This rearrangement joins TRBV4-1 to TRBJ2-5, with 9 nucleotides matching TRBD1. Germline V gene sequence: CDR1 MGHRA, CDR2 YSYEKL. CDR3 length: 17 amino acids. With V trimmed by 1 base and J by 2 bases, 8 bases remained unmatched. CDR3 nucleotide sequence: TGCGCCAGCAGCCAAGCACACCTCGGACAGGGGCAAGAGACCCAGTACTTC. Its protein product is CASSQAHLGQGQETQYF.

The chain carries TRBV7-9 and TRBJ1-1; 7 bases line up with TRBD1. J gave up 6 bases and V 5 bases, and 9 bases lay outside the gene matches. The CDR3 length is 14 residues. CDR1 is SEHNR and CDR2 is FQNEAQ in the germline V gene (reference sequence). The CDR3 loop reads CASSHDREYSEAFF. The CDR3 bases are TGTGCCAGCAGCCACGACAGGGAATACTCTGAAGCTTTCTTT.

The rearrangement links TRBV19 to TRBJ1-2, with D perhaps TRBD1 (6 bases). There are 13 residues in the CDR3. V was shortened by 3 bases and J by 6 bases, with 11 bases between the two germline ends. CDR1 is LNHDA, CDR2 SQIVND, per germline (reference sequence). CDR3 in DNA: TGTGCCAGTAGTATGGGGGCGGTTAATGGCTACACCTTC. As protein: CASSMGAVNGYTF.

The chain combines TRBV7-9 with TRBJ1-2; D is perhaps TRBD1 (6 bases). The CDR3 is made up of 16 amino acids. CDR1 and CDR2 from the germline V gene are SEHNR and FQNEAQ (reference sequence). Trimming took 7 bases from V and 3 from J, leaving 21 bases between them. The CDR3 is CASTLGRGGMYYGYTF. The CDR3 DNA follows: TGTGCCAGCACCCTGGGGCGCGGGGGCATGTACTATGGCTACACCTTC.

This chain joins TRBV9 and TRBJ2-1, with 7 bases identical to TRBD1. There are 16 residues in the CDR3. Per germline, CDR1 SGDLS and CDR2 YYNGEE. V dropped 6 bases and J dropped 5; count of bases not matched to a gene: 14. The CDR3 nucleotides read TGTGCCAGCAACACCGACCGGGACAGAGGAAACAATGAGCAGTTCTTC. This translates into CASNTDRDRGNNEQFF.

The chain has TRBV30 and TRBJ2-2; 9 bases line up with TRBD1. With V trimmed by 1 base and J by 5 bases, 2 bases remained unmatched. CDR1 and CDR2 (germline): GTSNPN, SVGIG (reference sequence). The CDR3 is 14 amino acids. CDR3 sequence: CAWSAGQGTGELFF. The CDR3 DNA is TGTGCCTGGAGTGCCGGACAGGGGACCGGGGAGCTGTTTTTT. Variable domain in full (rest from reference TRBV30 and TRBJ2-2): SQTIHQWPATLVQPVGSPLSLECTVEGTSNPNLYWYRQAAGRGLQLLFYSVGIGQISSEVPQNLSASRPQDRQFILSSKKLLLSDSGFYLCAWSAGQGTGELFFGEGSRLTVL.

The chain uses TRBV4-2 and TRBJ2-1; 7 bases align to TRBD1. This CDR3 region has 14 residues. V dropped 2 bases and J dropped 8; count of bases not matched to a gene: 6. Germline CDR1 LGHNA, CDR2 YNFKEQ. As DNA, the CDR3 is TGTGCCAGCAGCCAAATCACAGGGGACCATGAGCAGTTCTTC. Translating it yields CASSQITGDHEQFF.

The rearrangement links TRBV6-5 to TRBJ1-1; no firm D call. This CDR3 comprises 14 residues. The V gene lost 0 bases and the J gene lost 1 base, with 6 bases spanning the gap. Germline CDR1 and CDR2: MNHEY and SVGAGI. CDR3 sequence (DNA): TGTGCCAGCAGTTACTCGTACAGGAACACTGAAGCTTTCTTT. Translated: CASSYSYRNTEAFF.

The chain combines TRBV5-1 with TRBJ2-7, with 7 nucleotides matching TRBD2. The V gene's germline CDR1 is SGHRS and CDR2 YFSETQ. V trimming: 4 bases; J trimming: 2 bases; junction bases outside the gene matches: 12. The CDR3 has 16 residues. CDR3: CASSANPGLLTYEQYF. The CDR3 DNA follows: TGCGCCAGCAGCGCCAATCCGGGACTACTAACCTACGAGCAGTACTTC.

As DNA, the CDR3 is TGTGCCAGCAGTGAGACAGGGGGCAACACTGAAGCTTTCTTT. This gives the protein CASSETGGNTEAFF. The chain combines TRBV6-5 with TRBJ1-1, with 10 positions matching TRBD1. The J segment lost 2 bases and the V segment lost 5 bases, leaving 2 bases of the junction unmatched. The CDR3 runs 14 residues. CDR1 is MNHEY, CDR2 SVGAGI, per germline.

This chain connects TRBV7-9 to TRBJ1-4; 7 bases are a match to TRBD1. This CDR3 has 14 residues. Germline-derived CDR1 and CDR2 are SEHNR and FQNEAQ (reference sequence). Unmatched junction bases numbered 9, after V lost 5 bases and J lost 9 bases. The CDR3: CASSGSSTGKKLFF. The CDR3 DNA sequence: TGTGCCAGCAGCGGAAGTTCGACAGGGAAAAAACTGTTTTTT.

This chain joins TRBV29-1 and TRBJ2-7; tentatively, D is TRBD1 (5 bases). The germline CDR1 and CDR2 sequences are SQVTM and ANQGSEA. V was cut by 4 bases and J by 3 bases, with 10 bases left in between. This CDR3 spans 12 amino acids. The CDR3 DNA is TGCAGCGTTGTAGGACAATACTACGAGCAGTACTTC. This gives the protein CSVVGQYYEQYF.

The gene calls are TRBV4-3 and TRBJ1-4; D not certain. Between the trimmed V and J ends, which lost 1 base and 7 bases, there was a span of 7 bases. This CDR3 is built from 13 residues. Per the germline V gene, CDR1 is LGHNA and CDR2 is YSLEER. The CDR3 DNA follows: TGCGCCAGCAGCCAAGCCCCTAGTGAAAAACTGTTTTTT. Encoded protein: CASSQAPSEKLFF.